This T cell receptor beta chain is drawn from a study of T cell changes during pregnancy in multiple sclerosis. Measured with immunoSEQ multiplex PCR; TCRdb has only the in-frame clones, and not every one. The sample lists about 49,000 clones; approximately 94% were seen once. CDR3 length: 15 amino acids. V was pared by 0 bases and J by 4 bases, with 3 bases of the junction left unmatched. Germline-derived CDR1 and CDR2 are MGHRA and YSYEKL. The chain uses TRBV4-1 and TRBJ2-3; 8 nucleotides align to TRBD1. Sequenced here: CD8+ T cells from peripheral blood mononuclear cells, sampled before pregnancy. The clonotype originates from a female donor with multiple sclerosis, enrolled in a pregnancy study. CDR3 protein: CASSQDRGLSDTQYF. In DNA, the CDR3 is TGCGCCAGCAGCCAAGACAGGGGGCTTTCAGATACGCAGTATTTT.